This T cell receptor (beta chain) is from a study of lymphopenia after photon versus proton radiotherapy. Study-wide results and caveats: Photon-treated patients lost naive T cells and TCR diversity; proton-treated stayed stable. Post-nadir TCR diversity decline inversely tracked overall survival among those who died. Oligoclonal CD8+ Temra expansion after nadir drove photon patients' diversity drop. Survival link was tested only in deceased patients; proton benefit remains a possibility.

The germline V gene encodes CDR1 SQVTM and CDR2 ANQGSEA. The CDR3 covers 13 residues. Trimming took 4 bases from V and 6 from J; bases not matched to a gene: 2. Measured with immunoSEQ multiplex PCR; TCRdb has only the in-frame clones, and not every one. In the table there are almost 25,000 clones, 70% to 85% of which are singletons. Only a few counts were recorded for this clone. Its antigen remains unknown. The sample was peripheral blood, taken from a patient treated with proton-based radiotherapy. The receptor was derived from a woman between 65 and 79 years old with pancreatic cancer. The chain is built from TRBV29-1 and TRBJ2-4, with 11 positions matching TRBD1. This chain's CDR3 is CSVAGTGGNIQYF. CDR3 nucleotide sequence: TGCAGCGTTGCCGGGACAGGGGGAAACATTCAGTACTTC.